This TCR beta chain comes out of a study of blood T cell repertoires in COVID-19. Study as a whole: Nucleic acid was either cDNA or gDNA, and it came from T cells, B-cell-depleted T cells, or PBMCs.

Between the trimmed V and J ends, which lost 0 bases and 7 bases, there was a span of 13 bases. The CDR3 runs 13 residues. Germline V CDR1 and CDR2: GTSNPN, SVGIG (reference sequence). Generated by immunoSEQ multiplex PCR, the TCRdb table keeps only in-frame clones and is missing some. The table lists 200,000 to 250,000 clones, around 87% of them singletons, with 3% to 3.5% in the top ten. The chain is built from TRBV30 and TRBJ2-7; D is uncertain. Sequencing was done on a sample of PBMCs or T cells enriched from blood (not recorded which). This receptor was identified in a woman younger than 35 in a cohort exposed to, infected with or recovered from COVID-19 (not recorded which). As DNA, the CDR3 is TGTGCCTGGAGTGTTTCCCCTTTTCGGGAGCAGTACTTC. It is translated as CAWSVSPFREQYF. Full variable domain (rest looked up from reference TRBV30 and TRBJ2-7): SQTIHQWPATLVQPVGSPLSLECTVEGTSNPNLYWYRQAAGRGLQLLFYSVGIGQISSEVPQNLSASRPQDRQFILSSKKLLLSDSGFYLCAWSVSPFREQYFGPGTRLTVT.